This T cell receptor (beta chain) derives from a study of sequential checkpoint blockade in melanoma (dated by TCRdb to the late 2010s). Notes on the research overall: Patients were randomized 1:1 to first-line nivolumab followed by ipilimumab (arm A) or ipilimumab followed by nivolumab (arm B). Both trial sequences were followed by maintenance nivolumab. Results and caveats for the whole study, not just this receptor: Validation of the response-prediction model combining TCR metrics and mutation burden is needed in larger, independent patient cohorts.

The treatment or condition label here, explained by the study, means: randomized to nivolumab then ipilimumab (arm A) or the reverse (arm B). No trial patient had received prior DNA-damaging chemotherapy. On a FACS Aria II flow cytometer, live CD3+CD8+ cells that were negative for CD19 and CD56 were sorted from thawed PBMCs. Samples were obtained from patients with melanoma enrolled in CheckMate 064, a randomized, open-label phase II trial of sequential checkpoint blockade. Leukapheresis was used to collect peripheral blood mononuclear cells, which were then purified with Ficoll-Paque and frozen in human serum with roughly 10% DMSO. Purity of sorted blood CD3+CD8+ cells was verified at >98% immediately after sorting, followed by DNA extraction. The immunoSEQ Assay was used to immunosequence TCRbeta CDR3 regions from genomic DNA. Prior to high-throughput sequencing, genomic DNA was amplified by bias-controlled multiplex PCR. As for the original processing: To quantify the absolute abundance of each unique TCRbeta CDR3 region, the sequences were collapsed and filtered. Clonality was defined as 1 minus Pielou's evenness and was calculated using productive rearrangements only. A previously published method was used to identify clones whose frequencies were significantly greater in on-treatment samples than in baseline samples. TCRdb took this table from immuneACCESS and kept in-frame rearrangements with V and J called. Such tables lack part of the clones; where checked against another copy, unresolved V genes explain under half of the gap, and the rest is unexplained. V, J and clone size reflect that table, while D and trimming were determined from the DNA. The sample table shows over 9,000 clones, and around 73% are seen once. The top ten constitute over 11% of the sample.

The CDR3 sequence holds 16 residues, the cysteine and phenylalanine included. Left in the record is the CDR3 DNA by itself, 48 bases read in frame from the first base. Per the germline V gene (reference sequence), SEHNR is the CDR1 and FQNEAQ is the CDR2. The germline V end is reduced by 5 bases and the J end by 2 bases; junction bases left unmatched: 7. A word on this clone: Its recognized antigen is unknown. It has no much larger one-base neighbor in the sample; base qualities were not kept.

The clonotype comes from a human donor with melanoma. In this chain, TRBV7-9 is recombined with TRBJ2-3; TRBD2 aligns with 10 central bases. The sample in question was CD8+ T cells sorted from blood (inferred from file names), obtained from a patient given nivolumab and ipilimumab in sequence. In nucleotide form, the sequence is TGTGCCAGCAGCCCGCCCCTAGCGGGGGCCACAGATACGCAGTATTTT. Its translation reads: CASSPPLAGATDTQYF.